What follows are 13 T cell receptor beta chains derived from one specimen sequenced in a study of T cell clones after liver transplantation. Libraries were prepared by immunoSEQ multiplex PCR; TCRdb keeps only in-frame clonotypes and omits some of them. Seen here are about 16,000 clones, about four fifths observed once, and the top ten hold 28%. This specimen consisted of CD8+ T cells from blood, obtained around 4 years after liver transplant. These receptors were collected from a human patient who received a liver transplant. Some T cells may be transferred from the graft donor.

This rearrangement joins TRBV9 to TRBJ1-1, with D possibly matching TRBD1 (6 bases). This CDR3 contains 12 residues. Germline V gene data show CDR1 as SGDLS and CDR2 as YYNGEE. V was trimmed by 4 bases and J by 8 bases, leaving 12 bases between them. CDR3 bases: TGTGCCAGCAGCCCCTGGGGGACAGAAGCTTTCTTT. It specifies CASSPWGTEAFF.

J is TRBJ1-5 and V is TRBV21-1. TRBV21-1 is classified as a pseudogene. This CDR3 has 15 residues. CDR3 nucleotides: TGTGCCAGCAGCAAAAAACTAGGGGGGAATCAGCCCCAGCATTTT. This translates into CASSKKLGGNQPQHF.

The CDR3 spells CASGAGGGTTDTQYF. The CDR3, as DNA: TGTGCCAGCGGGGCGGGGGGAGGAACGACAGATACGCAGTATTTT. The chain combines TRBV7-8 with TRBJ2-3; 8 positions match TRBD2. Germline CDR1 is SGHVS and CDR2 is FQNEAQ. V was pared by 8 bases and J by 3 bases, with 10 bases of the junction left unmatched. The CDR3 contains 15 residues. Full variable domain (rest looked up from reference TRBV7-8 and TRBJ2-3): GAGVSQSPRYKVAKRGQDVALRCDPISGHVSLFWYQQALGQGPEFLTYFQNEAQLDKSGLPSDRFFAERPEGSVSTLKIQRTQQEDSAVYLCASGAGGGTTDTQYFGPGTRLTVL.

CDR3 in DNA: TGTGCCAGTAGTATAGGGTGGGGGGGCCTGAGCTCCTACAATGAGCAGTTCTTC. This codes for CASSIGWGGLSSYNEQFF. The chain recombines TRBV19 with TRBJ2-1; TRBD2 might be the D (7 bases). Germline V lookup: CDR1 LNHDA, CDR2 SQIVND (reference sequence). V shed 1 base and J shed 0 bases, with 16 bases lying between them. The CDR3 covers 18 residues.

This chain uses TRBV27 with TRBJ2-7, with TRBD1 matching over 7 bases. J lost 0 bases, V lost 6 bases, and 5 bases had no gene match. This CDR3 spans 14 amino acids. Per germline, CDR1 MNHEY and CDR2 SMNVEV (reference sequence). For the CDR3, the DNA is TGTGCCAGCAGCCCCCGGGACAGCTCCTACGAGCAGTACTTC. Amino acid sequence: CASSPRDSSYEQYF.

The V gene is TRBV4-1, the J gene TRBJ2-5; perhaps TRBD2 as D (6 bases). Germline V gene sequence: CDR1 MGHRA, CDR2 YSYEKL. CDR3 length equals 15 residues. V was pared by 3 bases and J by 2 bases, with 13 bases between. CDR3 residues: CASSQAPGTQETQYF. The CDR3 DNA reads TGCGCCAGCAGCCAGGCTCCAGGGACTCAAGAGACCCAGTACTTC.

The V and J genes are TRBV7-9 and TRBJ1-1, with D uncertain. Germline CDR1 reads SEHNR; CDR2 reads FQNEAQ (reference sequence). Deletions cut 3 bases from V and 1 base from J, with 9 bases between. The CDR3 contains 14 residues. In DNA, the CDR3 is TGTGCCAGCAGCTTGTGGCAGACGAACACTGAAGCTTTCTTT. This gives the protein CASSLWQTNTEAFF. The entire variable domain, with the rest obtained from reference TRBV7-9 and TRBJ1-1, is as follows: DTGVSQNPRHKITKRGQNVTFRCDPISEHNRLYWYRQTLGQGPEFLTYFQNEAQLEKSRLLSDRFSAERPKGSFSTLEIQRTEQGDSAMYLCASSLWQTNTEAFFGQGTRLTVV.

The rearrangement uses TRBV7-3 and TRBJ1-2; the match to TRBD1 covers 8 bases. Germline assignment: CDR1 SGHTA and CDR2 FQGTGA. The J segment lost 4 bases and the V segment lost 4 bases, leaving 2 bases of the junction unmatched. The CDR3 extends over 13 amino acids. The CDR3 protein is CASSSGQGYGYTF. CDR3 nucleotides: TGTGCCAGCAGCTCCGGACAGGGCTATGGCTACACCTTC.

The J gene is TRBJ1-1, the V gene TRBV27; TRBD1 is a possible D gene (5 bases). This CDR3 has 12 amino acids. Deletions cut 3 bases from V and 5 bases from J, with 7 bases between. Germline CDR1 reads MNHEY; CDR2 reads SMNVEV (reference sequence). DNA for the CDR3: TGTGCCAGCAGTTTCCAGGGAACTGAAGCTTTCTTT. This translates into CASSFQGTEAFF.

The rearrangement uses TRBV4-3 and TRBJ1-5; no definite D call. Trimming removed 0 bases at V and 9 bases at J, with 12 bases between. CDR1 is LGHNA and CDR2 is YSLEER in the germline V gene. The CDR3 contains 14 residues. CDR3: CASSQDLPSPPQHF. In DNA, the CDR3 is TGCGCCAGCAGCCAAGATCTCCCGAGTCCGCCCCAGCATTTT.

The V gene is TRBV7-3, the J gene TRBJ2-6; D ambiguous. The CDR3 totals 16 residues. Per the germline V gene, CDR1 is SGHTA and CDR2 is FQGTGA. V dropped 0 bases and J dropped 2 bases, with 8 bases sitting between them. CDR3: CASSLTGPAGANVLTF. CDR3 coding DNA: TGTGCCAGCAGCTTAACCGGGCCGGCTGGGGCCAACGTCCTGACTTTC.

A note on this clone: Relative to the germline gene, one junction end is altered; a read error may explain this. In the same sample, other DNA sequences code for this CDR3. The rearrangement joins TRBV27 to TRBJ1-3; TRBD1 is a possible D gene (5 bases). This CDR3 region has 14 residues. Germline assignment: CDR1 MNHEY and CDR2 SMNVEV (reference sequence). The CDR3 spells CASSSRGAGNTIYF. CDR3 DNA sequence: TGTGCCAGCAGTTCCCGGGGCGCTGGAAATACCATATATTTT.

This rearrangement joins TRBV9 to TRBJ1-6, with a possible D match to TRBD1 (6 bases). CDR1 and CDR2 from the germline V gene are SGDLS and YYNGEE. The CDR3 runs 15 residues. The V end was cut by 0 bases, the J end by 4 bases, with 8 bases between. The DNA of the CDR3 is TGTGCCAGCAGCGTAGAGGGGGTATATAATTCACCCCTCCACTTT. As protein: CASSVEGVYNSPLHF. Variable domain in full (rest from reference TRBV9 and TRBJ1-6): DSGVTQTPKHLITATGQRVTLRCSPRSGDLSVYWYQQSLDQGLQFLIQYYNGEERAKGNILERFSAQQFPDLHSELNLSSLELGDSALYFCASSVEGVYNSPLHFGNGTRLTVT.